The rows below give T cell receptor beta chains drawn from one sample of a study of blood T cell repertoires in COVID-19. This table comes from immunoSEQ multiplex PCR, and its TCRdb copy is limited to in-frame clones, with some not included. The sample holds about 82,000 clones, about 82% seen once. The material sequenced was peripheral blood. All receptors derive from a man aged 80 or over with active or convalescent COVID-19. Each CDR3 is given with its conserved first and last residue. The D gene is left open where the match is weak.

>NA|TRBV3-1/TRBV3-2|TRBJ2-6
TGTGCCAGCAGCCAAGGCAGGGTTGGGGCCAACGTCCTGACTTTC
CASSQGRVGANVLTF
>NA|TRBV29-1|TRBJ1-2
TGCAGCGTTGAAGAGTTATTCGGGGGAAGAGGCTACACCTTC
CSVEELFGGRGYTF
>NA|TRBV5-6|TRBJ1-2
TGTGCCAGCAGCCCGGGGTTCAGTTCTAACTATGGCTACACCTTC
CASSPGFSSNYGYTF
>NA|TRBV7-9|TRBJ1-2
TGTGCCAGCAGCTTAGGCGGAGATATTAACTATGGCTACACCTTC
CASSLGGDINYGYTF
>TRBD2|TRBV18|TRBJ2-3
TGTGCCAGCTCACCACTAGCGGGACAAGCCAGGGATACGCAGTATTTT
CASSPLAGQARDTQYF
>TRBD1|TRBV5-4|TRBJ2-3
TGTGCCAGCAGCTTGAGGGACAGAGATACGCAGTATTTT
CASSLRDRDTQYF
>NA|TRBV6-5|TRBJ1-5
TGTGCCAGTGGAACAGGCCTATTCAATCAGCCCCAGCATTTT
CASGTGLFNQPQHF
>TRBD1|TRBV7-9|TRBJ1-1
TGTGCCAGCCGCTCCGGGACAGGGAACACTGAAGCTTTCTTT
CASRSGTGNTEAFF
>NA|TRBV5-4|TRBJ1-6
TGTGCCAGCACCATCGGCGGGAGGCGGAATTCACCCCTCCACTTT
CASTIGGRRNSPLHF
>TRBD1|TRBV5-1|TRBJ1-1
TGCGCCAGCAGCTTGTTGGGATCAGACAGGGGGAACACTGAAGCTTTCTTT
CASSLLGSDRGNTEAFF
>TRBD1|TRBV24-1|TRBJ2-2
TGTGCCACCAGTGAGTCCGGGACAGGGGTTCGCACCGGGGAGCTGTTTTTT
CATSESGTGVRTGELFF